Below, 20 T cell receptor beta chains from the same sample are listed, as sequenced in a study of shared clonotypes between healthy human individuals. Only in-frame clones appear in the TCRdb table, and some are missing; sequencing was by immunoSEQ multiplex PCR. The table has 600,000 to 750,000 clones, more than 70% seen once. The sample comprised memory CD4+ T cells sorted from blood. Subset defined: CD45RA-negative fraction. The receptors derive from a woman aged 25 to 39 in good health.

The gene calls are TRBV28 and TRBJ1-5, with 7 bases aligning to TRBD1. V was pared by 4 bases and J by 11 bases, with 8 bases of the junction left unmatched. In germline, CDR1 is MDHEN, CDR2 SYDVKM. The CDR3 is 13 amino acids. DNA for the CDR3: TGTGCCAGCAGTTCCAGGGGGGGGCGAGCCCAGCATTTT. Translated: CASSSRGGRAQHF.

The chain links TRBV18 to TRBJ2-7; D may correspond to TRBD1 or TRBD2 (5 bases each). The CDR3 sequence is 13 residues long. Trimming removed 3 bases at V and 5 bases at J, with 11 bases between. CDR1 KGHSH and CDR2 LQKENI come from the germline V gene. The chain's CDR3 is CASSPGAVDEQYF. The CDR3 region has the DNA TGTGCCAGCTCACCCGGGGCGGTCGACGAGCAGTACTTC.

This chain joins TRBV7-9 and TRBJ2-3; D uncertain. Trimming left V 7 bases short and J 6 bases short, with 8 bases between. The CDR3 sequence is 11 residues long. CDR1 is SEHNR and CDR2 is FQNEAQ in the germline V gene (reference sequence). CDR3 loop: CASILLDTQYF. In DNA, the CDR3 is TGTGCCAGCATTCTTTTGGATACGCAGTATTTT. The whole variable domain, filled in from reference TRBV7-9 and TRBJ2-3, reads DTGVSQNPRHKITKRGQNVTFRCDPISEHNRLYWYRQTLGQGPEFLTYFQNEAQLEKSRLLSDRFSAERPKGSFSTLEIQRTEQGDSAMYLCASILLDTQYFGPGTRLTVL.

The table lists this clone with a few counts. The rearrangement links TRBV7-2 to TRBJ2-1, with D possibly being TRBD1 or TRBD2 (5 bases each). CDR1 SGHTA and CDR2 FQGNSA come from the germline V gene. Trimming removed 6 bases from V and 7 bases from J, with 25 bases in between. The CDR3 is made up of 17 amino acids. CDR3 residues: CASSYPGPTTFWNEQFF. The DNA of the CDR3 is TGTGCCAGCAGTTACCCGGGACCAACGACCTTTTGGAATGAGCAGTTCTTC. Full variable domain (outside the CDR3, taken from reference TRBV7-2 and TRBJ2-1): GAGVSQSPSNKVTEKGKDVELRCDPISGHTALYWYRQSLGQGLEFLIYFQGNSAPDKSGLPSDRFSAERTGGSVSTLTIQRTQQEDSAVYLCASSYPGPTTFWNEQFFGPGTRLTVL.

The gene calls are TRBV2 and TRBJ2-1; D not resolved. The CDR3 spans 14 residues. Looked up from germline, CDR1 is SNHLY and CDR2 is FYNNEI. Deletions cut 4 bases from V and 1 base from J, with 8 bases between. CDR3 loop: CASSGPMSYNEQFF. The CDR3 DNA sequence: TGTGCCAGCAGTGGGCCAATGTCCTACAATGAGCAGTTCTTC.

The chain is built from TRBV4-1 and TRBJ1-2, with D maybe TRBD1 (5 bases). The CDR3 runs to 14 residues. V gave up 5 bases and J gave up 0 bases, with 10 bases separating them. The germline V gene encodes CDR1 MGHRA and CDR2 YSYEKL. The chain's CDR3 is CASSIGTANYGYTF. The CDR3 coding sequence is TGCGCCAGCAGCATCGGGACGGCTAACTATGGCTACACCTTC.

The chain carries TRBV19 and TRBJ2-2, with 7 bases fitting TRBD2. Germline CDR1 LNHDA, CDR2 SQIVND (reference sequence). This CDR3 region has 16 residues. V lost 3 bases to trimming and J lost 0 bases; unmatched junction nucleotides: 4. DNA for the CDR3: TGTGCCAGTAGTATCCAAGCGGGGCCGAACACCGGGGAGCTGTTTTTT. Its translation: CASSIQAGPNTGELFF.

The CDR3 DNA follows: TGTGCCAGCAGCCGGGACACGCTCTACGAGCAGTACTTC. Translated: CASSRDTLYEQYF. The rearrangement joins TRBV2 to TRBJ2-7; a possible D gene is TRBD1 (6 bases). This CDR3 has 13 residues. Trimming left V 6 bases short and J 3 bases short, with 12 bases between. Germline V CDR1 and CDR2: SNHLY, FYNNEI.

J is TRBJ2-3 and V is TRBV5-1; 10 positions agree with TRBD2. CDR3 length: 15 amino acids. Per the germline V gene, CDR1 is SGHRS and CDR2 is YFSETQ. Trimming cost V 4 bases and J 4 bases; bases outside gene matches: 6. The CDR3, as DNA: TGCGCCAGCAGCCGGCCTAGCGGGAGTGCAGATACGCAGTATTTT. Protein sequence: CASSRPSGSADTQYF.

V usage is TRBV14 and J usage is TRBJ2-5, with 10 bases fitting TRBD1. Trimming at V came to 6 bases and at J to 4 bases, leaving 8 bases not matched to a gene. CDR1 is SGHDN, CDR2 FVKESK, per germline. This CDR3 has 15 amino acids. In DNA, the CDR3 is TGTGCCAGCAGTCCGACAGGGGGCACAGGAGAGACCCAGTACTTC. This encodes CASSPTGGTGETQYF.

The V and J genes are TRBV7-9 and TRBJ2-7, with TRBD2 as a possible D gene (6 bases). CDR3 length equals 15 residues. Germline lookup yields CDR1 SEHNR and CDR2 FQNEAQ (reference sequence). With 2 bases removed from V and 1 base from J, the gap between germline ends came to 12 bases. The CDR3 nucleotides read TGTGCCAGCAGCTTAAGTGGGAGCGGGTCCTACGAGCAGTACTTC. This translates into CASSLSGSGSYEQYF.

The genes are TRBV13 and TRBJ1-4; D unresolved. Germline V lookup: CDR1 PRHDT, CDR2 FYEKMQ (reference sequence). Between the trimmed V and J ends, which lost 5 bases and 0 bases, there was a span of 10 bases. CDR3 size: 15 residues. The CDR3 region has the DNA TGTGCCAGCAGCGTAAAACAAGCAACTAATGAAAAACTGTTTTTT. Translation gives CASSVKQATNEKLFF. Together with reference TRBV13 and TRBJ1-4, the CDR3 gives the full variable domain: AAGVIQSPRHLIKEKRETATLKCYPIPRHDTVYWYQQGPGQDPQFLISFYEKMQSDKGSIPDRFSAQQFSDYHSELNMSSLELGDSALYFCASSVKQATNEKLFFGSGTQLSVL.

The chain recombines TRBV28 with TRBJ2-7; D gene uncertain. CDR3 length: 17 amino acids. The ends were cut back, 6 bases at V and 2 bases at J, with 23 bases in the middle. The germline gives CDR1 MDHEN, CDR2 SYDVKM. The CDR3 DNA sequence: TGTGCCAGCAGGATGCCCTCCGCTACCGATTTAACCTACGAGCAGTACTTC. Residues: CASRMPSATDLTYEQYF.

The chain links TRBV7-9 to TRBJ2-2; D ambiguous. The CDR3 covers 11 residues. Germline V gene sequence: CDR1 SEHNR, CDR2 FQNEAQ (reference sequence). V lost 4 bases to trimming and J lost 7 bases, with 4 bases between them. CDR3 in amino acids: CASSYYGELFF. The CDR3 region has the DNA TGTGCCAGCAGCTATTACGGGGAGCTGTTTTTT.

The V call is TRBV30, the J call TRBJ2-4, with D unclear. This CDR3 has 13 amino acids. Trimming stripped 1 base from V and 0 bases from J, with 4 bases between. Per the germline V gene, CDR1 is GTSNPN and CDR2 is SVGIG (reference sequence). CDR3 nucleotide sequence: TGTGCCTGGAGTGGGGAAGCCAAAAACATTCAGTACTTC. As protein: CAWSGEAKNIQYF.

This chain uses TRBV28 with TRBJ1-3, with TRBD1 matching 7 bases. J was trimmed by 0 bases and V by 6 bases; bases with no gene match: 5. The germline V gene encodes CDR1 MDHEN and CDR2 SYDVKM. This CDR3 comprises 15 residues. The CDR3 bases are TGTGCCAGCAGACAACGGGACAGCTCTGGAAACACCATATATTTT. Amino acid sequence: CASRQRDSSGNTIYF.

V gene TRBV6-4 combines with J gene TRBJ2-3; D might be TRBD2 (5 bases). Germline V lookup: CDR1 MRHNA, CDR2 SNTAGT. There are 13 residues in the CDR3. V was shortened by 9 bases and J by 1 base, with 11 bases between the two germline ends. The CDR3 protein is CARSSICTDTQYF. In DNA, the CDR3 is TGTGCCAGGTCTAGCATCTGCACAGATACGCAGTATTTT.

For the CDR3, the DNA is TGTGCCAGCAAAGGGCAGCCAAATCAGCCCCAGCATTTT. It encodes CASKGQPNQPQHF. This sequence joins TRBV2 and TRBJ1-5; D uncertain. This CDR3 region has 13 residues. The ends were cut back, 7 bases at V and 4 bases at J, with 11 bases in the middle. CDR1 SNHLY and CDR2 FYNNEI come from the germline V gene. The variable domain in full, with the rest retrieved from reference TRBV2 and TRBJ1-5, is EPEVTQTPSHQVTQMGQEVILRCVPISNHLYFYWYRQILGQKVEFLVSFYNNEISEKSEIFDDQFSVERPDGSNFTLKIRSTKLEDSAMYFCASKGQPNQPQHFGDGTRLSIL.

The chain combines TRBV19 with TRBJ2-3, with D unresolved. The CDR3 has 15 amino acids. Trimming pared 4 bases from V and 2 bases from J, leaving 13 bases between. Germline CDR1 LNHDA, CDR2 SQIVND (reference sequence). CDR3 DNA sequence: TGTGCCAGTAGTAAAAGGTCTACGATCACAGATACGCAGTATTTT. It codes for CASSKRSTITDTQYF.

The table lists this clone with many counts. The chain carries TRBV18 and TRBJ2-7; maybe TRBD2 (5 bases). The CDR3 has 13 residues. Germline V gene sequence: CDR1 KGHSH, CDR2 LQKENI. Trimming took 2 bases from V and 3 from J, leaving 8 bases between them. CDR3 in amino acids: CASSPSGDYEQYF. The CDR3 DNA reads TGTGCCAGCTCACCATCCGGGGACTACGAGCAGTACTTC.